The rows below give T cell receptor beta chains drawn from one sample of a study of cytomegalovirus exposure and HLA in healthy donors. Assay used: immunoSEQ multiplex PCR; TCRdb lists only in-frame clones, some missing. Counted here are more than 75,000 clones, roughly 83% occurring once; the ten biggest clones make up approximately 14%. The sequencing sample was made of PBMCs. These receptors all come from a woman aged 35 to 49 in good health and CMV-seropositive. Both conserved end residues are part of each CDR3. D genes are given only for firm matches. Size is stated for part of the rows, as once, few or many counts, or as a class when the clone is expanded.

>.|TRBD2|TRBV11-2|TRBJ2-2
CASSLVGGGVVGELFF
TGTGCCAGCAGCTTAGTCGGTGGGGGGGTCGTCGGGGAGCTGTTTTTT
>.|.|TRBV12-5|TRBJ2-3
CASGLGGKGDTQYF
TGTGCTAGTGGTTTGGGGGGCAAGGGGGATACGCAGTATTTT
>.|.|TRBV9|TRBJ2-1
CASSVAGGQYNEQFF
TGTGCCAGCAGCGTAGCGGGGGGCCAATACAATGAGCAGTTCTTC
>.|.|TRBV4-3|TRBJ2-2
CASSQGTADGELFF
TGCGCCAGCAGCCAAGGTACAGCCGACGGGGAGCTGTTTTTT
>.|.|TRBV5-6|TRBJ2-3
CASSLSGTDTQYF
TGTGCCAGCAGCTTGAGCGGGACAGATACGCAGTATTTT
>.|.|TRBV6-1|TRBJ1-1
CASSLEGSAFTEAFF
TGTGCCAGCAGCCTAGAAGGCAGCGCATTCACTGAAGCTTTCTTT
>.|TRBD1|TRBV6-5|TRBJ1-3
CASSSTGVGNTIYF
TGTGCCAGCAGCTCTACAGGGGTCGGAAACACCATATATTTT
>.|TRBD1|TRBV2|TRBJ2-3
CASSERTGPDTQYF
TGTGCCAGCAGTGAACGGACAGGGCCAGATACGCAGTATTTT
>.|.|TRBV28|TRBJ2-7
CASSLTRAPYEQYF
TGTGCCAGCAGTTTAACGAGGGCCCCCTACGAGCAGTACTTC
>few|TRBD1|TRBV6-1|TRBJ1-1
CASTRQGNTEAFF
TGTGCCAGCACACGACAGGGTAACACTGAAGCTTTCTTT
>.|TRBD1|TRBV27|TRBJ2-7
CASSLYGTGKYEQYF
TGTGCCAGCAGTTTATACGGGACAGGAAAATACGAGCAGTACTTC
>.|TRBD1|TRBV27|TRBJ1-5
CASSHQQGAGNQPQHF
TGTGCCAGCAGTCATCAACAGGGGGCAGGCAATCAGCCCCAGCATTTT
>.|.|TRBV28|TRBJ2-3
CASSFRGRMDTQYF
TGTGCCAGCAGTTTTCGGGGTCGGATGGATACGCAGTATTTT
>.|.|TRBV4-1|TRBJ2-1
CASSQGGEDEQFF
TGCGCCAGCAGCCAAGGAGGGGAGGATGAGCAGTTCTTC
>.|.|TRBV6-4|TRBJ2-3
CASSDTAFSTDTQYF
TGTGCCAGCAGTGACACAGCTTTTAGCACAGATACGCAGTATTTT
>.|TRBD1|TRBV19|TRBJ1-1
CASSVGQGRAFF
TGTGCCAGTAGTGTAGGACAGGGTCGGGCTTTCTTT
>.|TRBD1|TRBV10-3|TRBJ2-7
CAISDRQGAKDEQYF
TGTGCCATCAGTGACAGACAGGGGGCTAAGGACGAGCAGTACTTC
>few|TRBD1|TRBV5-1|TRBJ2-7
CASSLEGTGSLYEQYF
TGCGCCAGCAGCTTGGAGGGGACAGGGAGCCTCTACGAGCAGTACTTC
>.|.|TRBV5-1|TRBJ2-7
CASSLTNSYEQYF
TGCGCCAGCAGCTTGACAAACTCCTACGAGCAGTACTTC
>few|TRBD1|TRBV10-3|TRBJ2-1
CAISVGTGVYNEQFF
TGTGCCATCAGTGTCGGGACAGGGGTTTACAATGAGCAGTTCTTC
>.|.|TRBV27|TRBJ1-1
CASSPARVYTEAFF
TGTGCCAGCAGCCCAGCACGGGTTTACACTGAAGCTTTCTTT
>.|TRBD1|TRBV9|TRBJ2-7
CASSPDRGPTPYEQYF
TGTGCCAGCAGTCCCGACAGGGGCCCCACCCCATACGAGCAGTACTTC
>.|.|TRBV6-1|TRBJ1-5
CASLETGAYNQPQHF
TGTGCCAGCTTGGAGACAGGAGCCTACAATCAGCCCCAGCATTTT
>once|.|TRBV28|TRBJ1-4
CASSLPIGQHEKLFF
TGTGCCAGCAGCTTACCAATCGGACAGCACGAAAAACTGTTTTTT
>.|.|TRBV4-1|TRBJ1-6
CASSQSHSPLHF
TGCGCCAGCAGCCAGAGCCATTCACCCCTCCACTTT
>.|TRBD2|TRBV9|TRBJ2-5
CASSEGGRGQETQYF
TGTGCCAGCAGCGAAGGCGGGAGGGGACAAGAGACCCAGTACTTC
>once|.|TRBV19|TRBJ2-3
CASSDTPHTQYF
TGTGCCAGTAGTGACACCCCCCATACGCAGTATTTT
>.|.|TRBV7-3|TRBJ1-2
CASSPSGTVASGYTF
TGTGCCAGCAGCCCCAGCGGGACGGTGGCGTCCGGCTACACCTTC
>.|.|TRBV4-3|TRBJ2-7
CASSSTSYEQYF
TGCGCCAGCAGCAGTACCAGCTACGAGCAGTACTTC
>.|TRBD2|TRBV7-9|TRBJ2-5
CSSSATVLAGGKQTQYF
TGTTCCAGCAGCGCCACCGTTTTGGCGGGGGGTAAACAGACCCAGTACTTC
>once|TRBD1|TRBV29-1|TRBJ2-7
CSAGRGQGGDEQYF
TGCAGCGCTGGAAGGGGACAGGGTGGCGACGAGCAGTACTTC
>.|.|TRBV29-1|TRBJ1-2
CSVEWGGLAGYTF
TGCAGCGTTGAGTGGGGAGGGCTAGCGGGCTACACCTTC
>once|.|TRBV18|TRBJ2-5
CASSPGLQETQYF
TGTGCCAGCTCACCAGGACTCCAAGAGACCCAGTACTTC
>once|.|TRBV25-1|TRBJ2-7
CASSISYEQYF
TGTGCCAGCAGTATCTCCTACGAGCAGTACTTC
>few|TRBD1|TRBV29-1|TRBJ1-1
CSVPDRGTEAFF
TGCAGCGTTCCGGACAGGGGAACTGAAGCTTTCTTT
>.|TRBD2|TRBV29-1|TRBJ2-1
CSPLSGERNEQFF
TGCAGCCCCCTAAGCGGGGAAAGGAATGAGCAGTTCTTC
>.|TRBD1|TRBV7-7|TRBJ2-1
CASSLGTGIYNEQFF
TGTGCTAGCAGTTTGGGGACAGGAATCTACAATGAGCAGTTCTTC
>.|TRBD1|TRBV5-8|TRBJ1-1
CANLPFRRGSGGNTEAFF
TGTGCCAACCTCCCCTTCAGGCGGGGCTCAGGGGGGAACACTGAAGCTTTCTTT
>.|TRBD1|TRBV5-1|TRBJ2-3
CASQQGDLDTQYF
TGCGCCAGTCAACAGGGGGACTTGGATACGCAGTATTTT
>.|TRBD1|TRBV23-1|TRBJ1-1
CASSQSEGARVNTEAFF
TGCGCCAGCAGTCAATCGGAGGGGGCGAGGGTGAACACTGAAGCTTTCTTT